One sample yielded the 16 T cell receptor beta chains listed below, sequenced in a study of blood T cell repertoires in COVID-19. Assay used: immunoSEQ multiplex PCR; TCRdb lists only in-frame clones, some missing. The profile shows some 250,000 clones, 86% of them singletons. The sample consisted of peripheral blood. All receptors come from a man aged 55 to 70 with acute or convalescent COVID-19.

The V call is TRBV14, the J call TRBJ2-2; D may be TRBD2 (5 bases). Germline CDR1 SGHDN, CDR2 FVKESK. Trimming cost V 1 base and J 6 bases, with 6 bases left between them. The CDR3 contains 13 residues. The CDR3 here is CASSQVRAGELFF. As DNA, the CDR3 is TGTGCCAGCAGCCAAGTGCGGGCCGGGGAGCTGTTTTTT.

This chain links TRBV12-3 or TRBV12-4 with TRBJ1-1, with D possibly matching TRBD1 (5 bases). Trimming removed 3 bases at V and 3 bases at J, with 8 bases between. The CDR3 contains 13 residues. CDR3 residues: CASSLQGYTEAFF. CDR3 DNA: TGTGCCAGCAGTTTGCAGGGATACACTGAAGCTTTCTTT.

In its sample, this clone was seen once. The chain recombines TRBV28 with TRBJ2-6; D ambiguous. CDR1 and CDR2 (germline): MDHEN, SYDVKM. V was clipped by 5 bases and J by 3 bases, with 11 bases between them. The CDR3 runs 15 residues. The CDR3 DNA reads TGTGCCAGCAGTAAAGCTAGGTTTGGGGCCAACGTCCTGACTTTC. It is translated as CASSKARFGANVLTF.

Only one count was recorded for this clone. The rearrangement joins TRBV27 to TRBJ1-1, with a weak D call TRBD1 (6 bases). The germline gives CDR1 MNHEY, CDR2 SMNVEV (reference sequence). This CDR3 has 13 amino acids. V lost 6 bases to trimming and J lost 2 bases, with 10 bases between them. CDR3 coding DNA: TGTGCCAGCAGCTTGGACAGCAACACTGAAGCTTTCTTT. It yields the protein CASSLDSNTEAFF.

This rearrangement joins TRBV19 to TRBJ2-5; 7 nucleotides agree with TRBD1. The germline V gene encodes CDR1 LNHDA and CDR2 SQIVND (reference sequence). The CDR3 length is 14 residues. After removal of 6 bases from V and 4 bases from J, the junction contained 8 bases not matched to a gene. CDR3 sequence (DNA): TGTGCCAGTAGCGGACAGGCCCAAATAGAGACCCAGTACTTC. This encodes CASSGQAQIETQYF.

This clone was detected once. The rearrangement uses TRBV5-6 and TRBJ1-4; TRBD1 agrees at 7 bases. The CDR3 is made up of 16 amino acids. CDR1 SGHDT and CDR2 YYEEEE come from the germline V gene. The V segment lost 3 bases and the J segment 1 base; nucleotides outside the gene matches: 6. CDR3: CASSYRDSLTNEKLFF. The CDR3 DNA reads TGTGCCAGCAGCTACCGGGACAGCCTAACTAATGAAAAACTGTTTTTT.

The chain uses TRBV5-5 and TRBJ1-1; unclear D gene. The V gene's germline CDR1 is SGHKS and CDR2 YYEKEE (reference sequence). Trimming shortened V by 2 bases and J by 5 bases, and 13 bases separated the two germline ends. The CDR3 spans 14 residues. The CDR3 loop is CASSLLGRRTEAFF. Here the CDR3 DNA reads TGTGCCAGCAGCTTATTGGGGAGACGGACTGAAGCTTTCTTT.

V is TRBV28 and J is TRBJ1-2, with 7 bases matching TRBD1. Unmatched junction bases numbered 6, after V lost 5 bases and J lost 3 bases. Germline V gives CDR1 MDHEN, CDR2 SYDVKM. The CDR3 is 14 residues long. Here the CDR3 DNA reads TGTGCCAGCAGTGGCGTCAGGGGGTACTATGGCTACACCTTC. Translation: CASSGVRGYYGYTF.

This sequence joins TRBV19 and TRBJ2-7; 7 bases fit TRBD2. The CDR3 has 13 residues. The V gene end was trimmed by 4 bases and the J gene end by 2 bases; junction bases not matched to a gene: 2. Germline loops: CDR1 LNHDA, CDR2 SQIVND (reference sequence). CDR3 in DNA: TGTGCCAGTAGTAAGGCGGGGGCCTACGAGCAGTACTTC. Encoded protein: CASSKAGAYEQYF.

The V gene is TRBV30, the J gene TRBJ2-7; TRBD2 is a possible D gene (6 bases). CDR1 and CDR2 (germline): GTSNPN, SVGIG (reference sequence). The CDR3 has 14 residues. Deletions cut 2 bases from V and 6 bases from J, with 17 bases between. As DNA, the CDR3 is TGTGCCTGGAGTCTAGGGACTCGAGTGGGCGAGCAGTACTTC. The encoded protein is CAWSLGTRVGEQYF. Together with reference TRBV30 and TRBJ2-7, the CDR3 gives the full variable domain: SQTIHQWPATLVQPVGSPLSLECTVEGTSNPNLYWYRQAAGRGLQLLFYSVGIGQISSEVPQNLSASRPQDRQFILSSKKLLLSDSGFYLCAWSLGTRVGEQYFGPGTRLTVT.

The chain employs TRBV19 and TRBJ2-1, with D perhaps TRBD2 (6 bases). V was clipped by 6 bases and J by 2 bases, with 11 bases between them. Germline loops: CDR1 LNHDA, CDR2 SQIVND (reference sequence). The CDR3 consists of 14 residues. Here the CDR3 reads CASRPGLAYNEQFF. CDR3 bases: TGTGCCAGTAGGCCGGGACTTGCCTACAATGAGCAGTTCTTC.

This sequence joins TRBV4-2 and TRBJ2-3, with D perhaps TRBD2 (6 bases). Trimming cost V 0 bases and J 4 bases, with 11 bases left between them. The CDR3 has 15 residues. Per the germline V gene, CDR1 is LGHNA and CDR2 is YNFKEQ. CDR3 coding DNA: TGTGCCAGCAGCCAAGATCCGGGAGTGGCAGATACGCAGTATTTT. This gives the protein CASSQDPGVADTQYF.

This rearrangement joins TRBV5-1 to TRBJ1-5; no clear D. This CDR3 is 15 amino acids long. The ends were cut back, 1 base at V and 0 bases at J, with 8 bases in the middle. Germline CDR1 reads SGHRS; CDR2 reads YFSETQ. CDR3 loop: CASSLNGASNQPQHF. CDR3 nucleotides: TGCGCCAGCAGCTTGAACGGAGCTAGCAATCAGCCCCAGCATTTT.

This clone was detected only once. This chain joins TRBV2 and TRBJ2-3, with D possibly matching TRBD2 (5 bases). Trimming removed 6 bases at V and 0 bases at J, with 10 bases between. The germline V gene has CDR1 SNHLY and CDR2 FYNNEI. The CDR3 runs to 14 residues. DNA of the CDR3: TGTGCCAGCAGCAGCGGTCTTAGCACAGATACGCAGTATTTT. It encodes CASSSGLSTDTQYF.

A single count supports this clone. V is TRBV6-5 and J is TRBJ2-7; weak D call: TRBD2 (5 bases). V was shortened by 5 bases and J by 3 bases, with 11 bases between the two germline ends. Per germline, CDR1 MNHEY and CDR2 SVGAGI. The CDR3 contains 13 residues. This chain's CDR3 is CASSLAERYEQYF. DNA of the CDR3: TGTGCCAGCAGTCTAGCTGAGCGCTACGAGCAGTACTTC.

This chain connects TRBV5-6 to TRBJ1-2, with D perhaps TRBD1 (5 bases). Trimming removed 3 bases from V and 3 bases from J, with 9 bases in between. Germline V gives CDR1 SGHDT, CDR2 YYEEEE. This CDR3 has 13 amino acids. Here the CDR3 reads CASSSTVDYGYTF. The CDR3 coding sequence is TGTGCCAGCAGCTCGACAGTGGACTATGGCTACACCTTC.